The rows below give T cell receptor beta chains drawn from one sample of a study of OX40 agonist ivuxolimab in advanced cancers. Produced via immunoSEQ multiplex PCR; TCRdb's table is partial and in-frame only. The sample lists around 53,000 clones, around 85% seen once, with approximately 13% in the top ten. The sequenced sample was CD4+ or CD8+ T cells sorted from blood, obtained in a trial of the OX40 agonist ivuxolimab. All receptors come from an adult with an advanced solid tumor such as melanoma, head and neck, liver or kidney cancer. CDR3s include the opening cysteine and the closing phenylalanine or tryptophan. The D gene is left open where the match is weak. Where a row states a size, it is once, few, many or the class of an expanded clone; other rows omit it.

>16|TRBJ1-1|few|-|TRBV5-1
CASSLALGGPNTEAFF
TGCGCCAGCAGCTTGGCCCTGGGCGGACCGAACACTGAAGCTTTCTTT
>17|TRBJ1-1|-|TRBD1|TRBV18
CASSPGQGGRVNTEAFF
TGTGCCAGCTCACCGGGACAGGGGGGACGGGTGAACACTGAAGCTTTCTTT
>14|TRBJ2-7|-|-|TRBV5-3
CARTSGTYSYEQYF
TGTGCCAGAACATCCGGGACGTACTCCTACGAGCAGTACTTC
>14|TRBJ1-1|-|-|TRBV2
CASWGRVLNTEAFF
TGTGCCAGTTGGGGGCGGGTTTTGAACACTGAAGCTTTCTTT
>18|TRBJ2-1|-|TRBD2|TRBV2
CASSVRTSGGSSNNEQFF
TGTGCCAGCAGTGTGAGGACTAGCGGAGGATCATCTAACAATGAGCAGTTCTTC
>15|TRBJ1-1|-|-|TRBV7-8
CASSLFTGMNTEAFF
TGTGCCAGCAGCTTATTCACGGGGATGAACACTGAAGCTTTCTTT
>14|TRBJ2-7|-|TRBD2|TRBV5-6
CASSLAGGLYEQYF
TGTGCCAGCAGCCTTGCGGGAGGTTTGTACGAGCAGTACTTC
>16|TRBJ2-1|-|-|TRBV5-1
CASSPSARGSYNEQFF
TGCGCCAGCAGCCCCTCGGCCAGGGGCTCCTACAATGAGCAGTTCTTC
>18|TRBJ2-1|-|-|TRBV4-1
CASSQDQGLAIDYNEQFF
TGCGCCAGCAGCCAAGATCAGGGGCTAGCGATTGACTACAATGAGCAGTTCTTC
>13|TRBJ2-5|once|-|TRBV7-9
CASSFVSQETQYF
TGTGCCAGCAGCTTCGTCAGTCAAGAGACCCAGTACTTC
>15|TRBJ2-7|-|TRBD2|TRBV2
CASSDGLAGGYEQYF
TGTGCCAGCAGTGATGGCCTAGCGGGGGGCTACGAGCAGTACTTC
>18|TRBJ2-3|few|TRBD2|TRBV27
CASSGTSGRDWSTDTQYF
TGTGCCAGCAGTGGGACTAGCGGGAGGGACTGGAGCACAGATACGCAGTATTTT
>15|TRBJ1-1|few|-|TRBV15
CATSRDGKSNTEAFF
TGTGCCACCAGCAGAGATGGGAAATCGAACACTGAAGCTTTCTTT
>16|TRBJ1-5|few|-|TRBV19
CASSIGSSGNPQPQHF
TGTGCCAGTAGTATAGGTTCCTCAGGGAATCCTCAGCCCCAGCATTTT